The clone carrying this TCR beta chain was picked up many times. The antigen is not known. This CDR3 contains 18 residues. After removal of 4 bases from V and 9 bases from J, the junction contained 22 bases not matched to a gene. From germline, CDR1 is SGHDT and CDR2 YYEEEE. The data derive from a study of response to subunit inactivated influenza vaccine. General study findings and limits: Authors suggested that a seasonal influenza vaccination recruits few new T cells each time.

TCRdb used MiXCR to reprocess the RT-PCR reads, holding one entry per CDR3 protein. The sample shows 650,000 or so distinct CDR3 sequences, 14% of them seen only once. The source material was PBMCs from blood, sampled 14 to 15 days before vaccination. This TCR came from a man aged 50 to 59 who received an inactivated influenza vaccine. The chain carries TRBV5-6 and TRBJ2-1, with 7 bases that match TRBD2. The CDR3 bases are TGTGCCAGCAGCCCACGGGACTCCACTCCGGGGGGAACTAGTGAGCAGTTCTTC. Encoded protein: CASSPRDSTPGGTSEQFF. The full variable domain, completed using reference TRBV5-6 and TRBJ2-1, is DAGVTQSPTHLIKTRGQQVTLRCSPKSGHDTVSWYQQALGQGPQFIFQYYEEEERQRGNFPDRFSGHQFPNYSSELNVNALLLGDSALYLCASSPRDSTPGGTSEQFFGPGTRLTVL.